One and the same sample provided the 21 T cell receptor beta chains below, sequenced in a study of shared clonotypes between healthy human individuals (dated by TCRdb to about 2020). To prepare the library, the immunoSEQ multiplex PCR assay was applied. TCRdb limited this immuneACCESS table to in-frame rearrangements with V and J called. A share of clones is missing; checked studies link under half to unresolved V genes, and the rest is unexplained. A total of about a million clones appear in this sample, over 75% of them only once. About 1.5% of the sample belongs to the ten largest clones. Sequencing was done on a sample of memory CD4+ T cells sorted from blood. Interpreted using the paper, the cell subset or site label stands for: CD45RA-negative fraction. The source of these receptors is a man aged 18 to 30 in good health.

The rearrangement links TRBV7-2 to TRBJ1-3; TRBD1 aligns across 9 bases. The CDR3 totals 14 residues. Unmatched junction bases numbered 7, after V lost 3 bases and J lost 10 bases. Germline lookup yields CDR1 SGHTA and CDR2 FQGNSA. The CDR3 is CASSLGQGSRTIYF. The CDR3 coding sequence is TGTGCCAGCAGCTTGGGACAGGGATCTCGGACCATATATTTT.

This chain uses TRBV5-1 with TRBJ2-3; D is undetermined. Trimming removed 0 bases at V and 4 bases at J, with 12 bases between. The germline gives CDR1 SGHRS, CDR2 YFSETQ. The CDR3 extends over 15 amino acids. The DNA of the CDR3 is TGCGCCAGCAGCTTGGTGGGCACCCGGGCAGATACGCAGTATTTT. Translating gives CASSLVGTRADTQYF.

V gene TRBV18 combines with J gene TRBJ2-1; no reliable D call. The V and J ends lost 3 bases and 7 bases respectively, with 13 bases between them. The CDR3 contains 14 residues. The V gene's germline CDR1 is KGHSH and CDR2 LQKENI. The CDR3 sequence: CASSPSHEKNEQFF. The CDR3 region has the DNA TGTGCCAGCTCACCCTCCCACGAAAAGAATGAGCAGTTCTTC.

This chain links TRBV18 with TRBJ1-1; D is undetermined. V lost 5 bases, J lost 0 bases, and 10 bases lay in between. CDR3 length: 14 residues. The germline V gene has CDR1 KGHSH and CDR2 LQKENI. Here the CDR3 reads CASSEPNMNTEAFF. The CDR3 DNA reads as TGTGCCAGCTCAGAACCCAACATGAACACTGAAGCTTTCTTT.

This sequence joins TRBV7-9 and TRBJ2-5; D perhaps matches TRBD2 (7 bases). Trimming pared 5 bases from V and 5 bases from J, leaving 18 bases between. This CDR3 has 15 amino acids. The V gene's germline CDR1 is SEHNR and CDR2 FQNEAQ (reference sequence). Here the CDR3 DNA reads TGTGCCAGCAGCCCAGGGAGGGGGAGCGAGGAGACCCAGTACTTC. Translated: CASSPGRGSEETQYF.

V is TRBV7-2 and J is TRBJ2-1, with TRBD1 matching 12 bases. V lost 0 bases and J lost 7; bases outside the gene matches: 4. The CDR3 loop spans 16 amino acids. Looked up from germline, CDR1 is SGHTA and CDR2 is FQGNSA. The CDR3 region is CASSLAGQGALNEQFF. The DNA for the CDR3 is TGTGCCAGCAGCTTAGCGGGACAGGGGGCTCTAAATGAGCAGTTCTTC.

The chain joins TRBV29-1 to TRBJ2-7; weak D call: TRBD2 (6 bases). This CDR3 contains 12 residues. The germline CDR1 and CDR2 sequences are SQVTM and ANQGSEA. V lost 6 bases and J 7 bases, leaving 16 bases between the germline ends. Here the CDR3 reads CSVLVRAGEQYF. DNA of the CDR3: TGCAGCGTACTGGTCCGGGCGGGAGAGCAGTACTTC.

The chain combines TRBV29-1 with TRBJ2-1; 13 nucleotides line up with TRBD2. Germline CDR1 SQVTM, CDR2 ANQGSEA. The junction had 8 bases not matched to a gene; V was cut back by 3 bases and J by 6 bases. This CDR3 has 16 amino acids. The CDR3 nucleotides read TGCAGCGTTGAGGGACTAGCGGGATTACGGGTCAATGAGCAGTTCTTC. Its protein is CSVEGLAGLRVNEQFF.

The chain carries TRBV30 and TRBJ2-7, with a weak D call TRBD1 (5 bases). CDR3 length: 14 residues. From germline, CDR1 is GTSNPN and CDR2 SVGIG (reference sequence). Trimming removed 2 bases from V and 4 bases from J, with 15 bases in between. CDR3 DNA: TGTGCCTGGAGTAGGGGCATTGAAAGGTACGAGCAGTACTTC. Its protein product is CAWSRGIERYEQYF.

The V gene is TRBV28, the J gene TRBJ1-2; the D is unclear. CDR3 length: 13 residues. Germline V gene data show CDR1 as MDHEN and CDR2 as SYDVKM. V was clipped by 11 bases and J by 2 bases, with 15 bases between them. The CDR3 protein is CASRDSVNYGYTF. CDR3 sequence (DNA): TGTGCCTCCCGGGATTCCGTAAACTATGGCTACACCTTC.

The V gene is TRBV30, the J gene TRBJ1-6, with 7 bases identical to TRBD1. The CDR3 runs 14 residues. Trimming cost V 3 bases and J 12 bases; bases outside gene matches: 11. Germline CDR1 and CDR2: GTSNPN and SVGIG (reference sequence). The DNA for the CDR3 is TGTGCCTGGAGGGTGGGACTCCGGACAGGACCCCTCCACTTT. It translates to CAWRVGLRTGPLHF. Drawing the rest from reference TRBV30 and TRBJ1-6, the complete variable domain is SQTIHQWPATLVQPVGSPLSLECTVEGTSNPNLYWYRQAAGRGLQLLFYSVGIGQISSEVPQNLSASRPQDRQFILSSKKLLLSDSGFYLCAWRVGLRTGPLHFGNGTRLTVT.

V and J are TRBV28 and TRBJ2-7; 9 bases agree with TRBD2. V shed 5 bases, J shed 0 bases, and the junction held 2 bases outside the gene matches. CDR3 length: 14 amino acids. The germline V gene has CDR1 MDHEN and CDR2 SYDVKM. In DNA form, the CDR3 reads TGTGCCAGCAGTGTAGCGGGGGCCTCCTACGAGCAGTACTTC. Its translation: CASSVAGASYEQYF.

The CDR3 DNA sequence: TGTGCCACTGAGGACAGGGGGAATTCACCCCTCCACTTT. It specifies CATEDRGNSPLHF. V is TRBV10-3 and J is TRBJ1-6; 10 bases match TRBD1. This CDR3 spans 13 amino acids. The germline V gene has CDR1 ENHRY and CDR2 SYGVKD. Germline trimming cut 10 bases from V and 7 bases from J; bases unmatched to any gene: 4.

CDR3 in amino acids: CASSQGQGDTGYTF. The CDR3 coding sequence is TGCGCCAGCAGCCAAGGACAGGGGGATACTGGCTACACCTTC. The V call is TRBV5-1, the J call TRBJ1-2; 10 bases are a match to TRBD1. Germline values: CDR1 SGHRS, CDR2 YFSETQ. V dropped 4 bases and J dropped 7; count of bases not matched to a gene: 7. The CDR3 has 14 amino acids.

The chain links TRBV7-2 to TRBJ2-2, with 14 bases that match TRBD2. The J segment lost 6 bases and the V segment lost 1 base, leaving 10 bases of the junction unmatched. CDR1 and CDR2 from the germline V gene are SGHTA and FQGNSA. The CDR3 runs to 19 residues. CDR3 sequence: CASSLGTSGRPQASGELFF. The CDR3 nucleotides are TGTGCCAGCAGCTTAGGGACTAGCGGGAGGCCCCAGGCTTCCGGGGAGCTGTTTTTT.

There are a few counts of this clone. As DNA, the CDR3 is TGTGCCAGCAGTGCAGGGGGCGGTTATGGCTACACCTTC. Amino acid sequence: CASSAGGGYGYTF. V gene TRBV6-5 combines with J gene TRBJ1-2; TRBD1 matches 8 bases. The trim removed 5 bases at V and 5 bases at J, leaving 4 bases unmatched. Germline V gene lookup returns CDR1 MNHEY and CDR2 SVGAGI. CDR3 length equals 13 residues.

CDR3 in amino acids: CASSVDNEQFF. The CDR3 bases are TGTGCCAGCAGTGTGGACAATGAGCAGTTCTTC. V is TRBV2 and J is TRBJ2-1; D remains unclear. The CDR3 is 11 residues long. Trimming took 4 bases from V and 5 from J, leaving 3 bases between them. Germline-derived CDR1 and CDR2 are SNHLY and FYNNEI.

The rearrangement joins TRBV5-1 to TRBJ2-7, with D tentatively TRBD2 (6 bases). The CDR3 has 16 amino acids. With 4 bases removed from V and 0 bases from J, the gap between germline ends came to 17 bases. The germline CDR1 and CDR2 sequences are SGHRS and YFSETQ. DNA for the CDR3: TGCGCCAGCAGCGCCCTAGCGCCAGGGATCTCCTACGAGCAGTACTTC. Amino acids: CASSALAPGISYEQYF. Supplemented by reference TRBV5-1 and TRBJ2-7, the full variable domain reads KAGVTQTPRYLIKTRGQQVTLSCSPISGHRSVSWYQQTPGQGLQFLFEYFSETQRNKGNFPGRFSGRQFSNSRSEMNVSTLELGDSALYLCASSALAPGISYEQYFGPGTRLTVT.

The CDR3 sequence: CASSGAASYSGNTIYF. The CDR3 nucleotides read TGTGCCAGCAGTGGCGCGGCTAGTTACTCTGGAAACACCATATATTTT. The V call is TRBV6-1, the J call TRBJ1-3; D is ambiguous. The length of the CDR3 is 16 residues. Germline assignment: CDR1 MNHNS and CDR2 SASEGT. Trimming pared 4 bases from V and 0 bases from J, leaving 13 bases between.

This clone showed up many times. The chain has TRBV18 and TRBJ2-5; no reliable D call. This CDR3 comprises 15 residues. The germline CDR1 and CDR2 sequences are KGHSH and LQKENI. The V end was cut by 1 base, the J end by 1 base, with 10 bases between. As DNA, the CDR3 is TGTGCCAGCTCACCACTGAACGGCATCCAAGAGACCCAGTACTTC. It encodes CASSPLNGIQETQYF.

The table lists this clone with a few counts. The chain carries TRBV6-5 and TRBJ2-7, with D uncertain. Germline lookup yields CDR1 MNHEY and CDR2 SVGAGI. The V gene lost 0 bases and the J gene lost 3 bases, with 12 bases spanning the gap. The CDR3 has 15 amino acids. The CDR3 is CASSYSIGSGYEQYF. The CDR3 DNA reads TGTGCCAGCAGTTACTCGATAGGGTCTGGCTACGAGCAGTACTTC.